These T cell receptor beta chains were read from a single sample in a study of identical twins. TCRdb processed the 5' RACE reads anew with MiXCR; each CDR3 protein has one entry. The data show a few hundred thousand distinct CDR3 sequences, more than 9% seen once. These records were also assigned to another study, of yellow fever vaccine responses in identical twins.

Sequenced input: PBMCs. Receptors originate from a woman aged 18-30 years in good health. Each CDR3 is given with its conserved first and last residue. D genes are given only for firm matches. Rows may omit the clone size; those that give it use once, few, many or a size class.

cdr3_nt cdr3_aa clone_size j_call v_call d_call
TGTGCAGACCGCGACGGGGGGACCGAGCAGTACTTC CADRDGGTEQYF few TRBJ2-7 TRBV7-8 TRBD2
TGTGCCAGCGCTAGCGGTGGCCCCTACAATGAGCAGTTCTTC CASASGGPYNEQFF - TRBJ2-1 TRBV2 TRBD2
TGTGCCAGCAGTTACCGAGGGACTAGCGGGAACAATGAGCAGTTCTTC CASSYRGTSGNNEQFF few TRBJ2-1 TRBV6-5 TRBD2
TGTGCCACCAGCAGGGAGACAGACACGTCGGGTGGCTACACCTTC CATSRETDTSGGYTF - TRBJ1-2 TRBV15 -
TGTGCCAGTGGACCTCTAGGGTTGAGCTCCTACAATGAGCAGTTCTTC CASGPLGLSSYNEQFF few TRBJ2-1 TRBV19 -
TGCAGCGTTTGGGACAGGAACACCGGGGAGCTGTTTTTT CSVWDRNTGELFF - TRBJ2-2 TRBV29-1 TRBD1
TGCGCCAGCAGTGTACAGGGGGTTCTTTTCGGCACCGGGGAGCTGTTTTTT CASSVQGVLFGTGELFF - TRBJ2-2 TRBV10-2 TRBD1
TGCAGCCCTAGCGGGAGAAGCGAGCAGTACTTC CSPSGRSEQYF few TRBJ2-7 TRBV29-1 TRBD2
TGTGCCACATGTGGCACTGAAGCTTTCTTT CATCGTEAFF once TRBJ1-1 TRBV19 -
TGCAGCGTTGAAGGCGATCCTAGCACAGATACGCAGTATTTT CSVEGDPSTDTQYF - TRBJ2-3 TRBV29-1 -
TGTGCCAGCATCGAACTGGGCACCGGGGAGCTGTTTTTT CASIELGTGELFF few TRBJ2-2 TRBV12-3/TRBV12-4 -
TGTGCCAGCAGCTTACAGGGTCGTGAAGCTTTCTTT CASSLQGREAFF many TRBJ1-1 TRBV5-6 -
TGTGCCAGCAGCCCCGGCGGTGGACGGGCCACAGATACGCAGTATTTT CASSPGGGRATDTQYF few TRBJ2-3 TRBV5-6 -
TGCAGTGCTAGAGATGGTCTGGGTATGCGCAATCAGCCCCAGCATTTT CSARDGLGMRNQPQHF few TRBJ1-5 TRBV20-1 -
TGTGCCAGCAGCCTGTTTCCGGGACAGGAGGCCTACGAGCAGTACTTC CASSLFPGQEAYEQYF many TRBJ2-7 TRBV5-6 TRBD1
TGCGCCAGCAGCCTCCGTGCGCAGGGCAACGTTCTGAACACTGAAGCTTTCTTT CASSLRAQGNVLNTEAFF many TRBJ1-1 TRBV4-1 -
TGCGCCAGCAGCATTTATTCCGGCGACTACGAGCAGTACTTC CASSIYSGDYEQYF - TRBJ2-7 TRBV5-1 -
TGTGCCAGCAGCTACAAGGGGGGGGCTCTTGGCCTCCTCCACTTT CASSYKGGALGLLHF - TRBJ1-6 TRBV6-5 -
TGCGCCAGCAGCCAGAAGCGATACAATGAGCAGTTCTTC CASSQKRYNEQFF - TRBJ2-1 TRBV4-3 -
TGCGCCAGCAGCTTTTTCCCTTCGACCCCAACCGCTAACACCGGGGAGCTGTTTTTT CASSFFPSTPTANTGELFF few TRBJ2-2 TRBV5-1 -
TGTGCCAGCAGCCCTTGGCTGGATACGCAGTATTTT CASSPWLDTQYF many TRBJ2-3 TRBV7-9 -
TGTGCCAGCAGTTTCCCGGGCAGGGTTGGGAACACTGAAGCTTTCTTT CASSFPGRVGNTEAFF many TRBJ1-1 TRBV12-3/TRBV12-4 -
TGTGCCAGCACCAAGACAGGGGGGCTCGAGCAGTACTTC CASTKTGGLEQYF few TRBJ2-7 TRBV11-2 TRBD1
TGTGCCAGTAGTATACCAGGGCTACTAAATCAGCCCCAGCATTTT CASSIPGLLNQPQHF once TRBJ1-5 TRBV19 -
TGTGCCAGCAATTACCAGGGGGGGGCTAGCGTCAATGAGCAGTTCTTC CASNYQGGASVNEQFF many TRBJ2-1 TRBV7-9 -
TGCAGCGTTTCTGCGGCAGGACTAAATTCACCCCTCCACTTT CSVSAAGLNSPLHF many TRBJ1-6 TRBV29-1 -
TGTGCCAGCAGCTTGAGCTGGGAGCGAGAGACCCAGTACTTC CASSLSWERETQYF few TRBJ2-5 TRBV13 -
TGTGCCAGCAGTTACTCGTTGTACAGCTCCTTTGAAGCTTTCTTT CASSYSLYSSFEAFF few TRBJ1-1 TRBV6-2/TRBV6-3 -
TGCGCCAGCAGCTTGGGGATAAACTATGGCTACACCTTC CASSLGINYGYTF many TRBJ1-2 TRBV5-1 -
TGTGCCACCGCTGAAGGGGCGGCTTACAATGAGCAGTTCTTC CATAEGAAYNEQFF many TRBJ2-1 TRBV10-3 -
TGTGCCACCAGTGATTCACAGGGATTCTCCTACGAGCAGTACTTC CATSDSQGFSYEQYF - TRBJ2-7 TRBV24-1 -
TGTGCCAGCAGCTTGGAGGCGGGATATCCCGGGGAGCTGTTTTTT CASSLEAGYPGELFF - TRBJ2-2 TRBV7-2 -
TGTGCCAGCAGTTTATCATCGGGGTGGAATGAGCAGTTCTTC CASSLSSGWNEQFF - TRBJ2-1 TRBV27 -
TGTGCCAGCAGTTTTAGGGGGACTGAAGCTTTCTTT CASSFRGTEAFF many TRBJ1-1 TRBV12-3/TRBV12-4 -
TGTGCCAGCAGCCCCACTAGCGGGAACACCTACAATGAGCAGTTCTTC CASSPTSGNTYNEQFF - TRBJ2-1 TRBV4-2 TRBD2
TGCAGCGCACAGGGGGATACGCAGTATTTT CSAQGDTQYF - TRBJ2-3 TRBV29-1 TRBD1
TGTGCCATCAGTGAGTCTGGGGATCCCTACGAGCAGTACTTC CAISESGDPYEQYF few TRBJ2-7 TRBV10-3 -
TGTGCCAGCAGTCCCGAGCAGGGGGTCTACGAGCAGTACTTC CASSPEQGVYEQYF - TRBJ2-7 TRBV28 TRBD1
TGTGCCAGCAGCTTAATGGCCAGGGAGAGTCCCGGGGAGCTGTTTTTT CASSLMARESPGELFF - TRBJ2-2 TRBV7-2 -